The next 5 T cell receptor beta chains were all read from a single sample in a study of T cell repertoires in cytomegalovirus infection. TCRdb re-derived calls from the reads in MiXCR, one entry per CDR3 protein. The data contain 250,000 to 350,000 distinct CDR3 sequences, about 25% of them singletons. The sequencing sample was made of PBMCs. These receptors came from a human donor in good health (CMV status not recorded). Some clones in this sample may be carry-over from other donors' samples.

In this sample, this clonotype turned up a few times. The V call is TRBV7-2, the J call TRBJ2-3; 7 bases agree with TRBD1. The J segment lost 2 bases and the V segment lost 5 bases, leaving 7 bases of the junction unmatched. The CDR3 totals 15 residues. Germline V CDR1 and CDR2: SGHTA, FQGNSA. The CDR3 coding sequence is TGTGCCAGCAGCAGCCGGACAGGAGTCACAGATACGCAGTATTTT. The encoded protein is CASSSRTGVTDTQYF.

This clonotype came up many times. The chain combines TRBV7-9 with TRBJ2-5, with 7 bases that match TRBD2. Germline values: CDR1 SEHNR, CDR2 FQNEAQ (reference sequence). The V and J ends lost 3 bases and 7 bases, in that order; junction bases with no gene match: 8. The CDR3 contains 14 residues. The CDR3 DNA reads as TGTGCCAGCAGCTTGACCCGGGACTACGGGACCCAGTACTTC. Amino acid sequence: CASSLTRDYGTQYF.

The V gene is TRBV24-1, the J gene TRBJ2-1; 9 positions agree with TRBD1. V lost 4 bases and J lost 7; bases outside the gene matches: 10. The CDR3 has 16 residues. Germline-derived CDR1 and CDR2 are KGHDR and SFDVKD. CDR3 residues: CATSEPGTGKLNEQFF. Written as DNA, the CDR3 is TGTGCCACCAGTGAACCCGGGACAGGGAAGTTGAATGAGCAGTTCTTC.

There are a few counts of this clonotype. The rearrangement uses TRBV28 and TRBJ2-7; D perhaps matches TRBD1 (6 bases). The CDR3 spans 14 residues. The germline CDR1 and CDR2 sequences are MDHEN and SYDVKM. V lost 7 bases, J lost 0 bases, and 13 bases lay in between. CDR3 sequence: CASTPGAASYEQYF. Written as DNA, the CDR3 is TGTGCCAGCACCCCAGGGGCCGCCTCCTACGAGCAGTACTTC.

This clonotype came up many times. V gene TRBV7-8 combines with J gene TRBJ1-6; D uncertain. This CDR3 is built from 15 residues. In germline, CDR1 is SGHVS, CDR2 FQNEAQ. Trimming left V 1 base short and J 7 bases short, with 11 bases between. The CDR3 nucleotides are TGTGCCAGCAGCTTAGATTGGGTCGTCAATTCACCCCTCCACTTT. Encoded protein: CASSLDWVVNSPLHF.